The rows below give T cell receptor beta chains drawn from one sample of a study of T cells in Graves' hyperthyroidism and ophthalmopathy. TCRdb re-called the multiplex PCR reads through MiXCR, storing one row per CDR3 protein. Here the sample spans about half a million distinct CDR3 sequences, just under 20% being singletons. The source material was blood. The receptors stem from a man aged 35 to 55 with Graves' ophthalmopathy. Both conserved end residues are part of each CDR3. D genes are given only for firm matches. Clone size, where shown, is once, few, many, or a class for clones that have expanded.

.	TRBV7-2	TRBJ2-3	many	CASSLRVRGTDTQYF	TGTGCCAGCAGCCTCAGGGTGAGGGGCACAGATACGCAGTATTTT
.	TRBV5-1	TRBJ2-1	few	CASSLRTLNEQFF	TGCGCCAGCAGCTTAAGGACTCTCAATGAGCAGTTCTTC
.	TRBV3-1	TRBJ1-2	many	CASSLQGNDYGYTF	TGTGCCAGCAGCCTCCAGGGGAATGACTATGGCTACACCTTC
.	TRBV3-1	TRBJ2-5	few	CASSQGASGYQETQYF	TGTGCCAGCAGCCAAGGAGCATCCGGATACCAAGAGACCCAGTACTTC
.	TRBV3-1	TRBJ1-5	.	CASSQDGGTGNQPQHF	TGTGCCAGCAGCCAAGACGGAGGGACGGGCAATCAGCCCCAGCATTTT
TRBD2	TRBV30	TRBJ2-1	many	CAWGLAGAREQFF	TGTGCCTGGGGACTAGCGGGAGCTCGGGAGCAGTTCTTC
TRBD1	TRBV6-1	TRBJ2-7	few	CASRAGQGLYEQYF	TGTGCCAGCAGAGCGGGACAGGGCCTCTACGAGCAGTACTTC
.	TRBV18	TRBJ1-3	few	CASSPPASGGGNTIYF	TGTGCCAGCTCACCACCGGCTTCCGGGGGAGGAAACACCATATATTTT
TRBD1	TRBV6-6	TRBJ2-7	many	CASSYSRWIGQGGTYEQYF	TGTGCCAGCAGTTACTCTCGATGGATCGGACAGGGGGGCACCTACGAGCAGTACTTC
.	TRBV12-3/TRBV12-4	TRBJ1-6	.	CATRDRQVSPLHF	TGTGCCACACGGGACCGCCAGGTTTCACCCCTCCACTTT
TRBD2	TRBV6-1	TRBJ2-7	.	CASSPQRERTYEQYF	TGTGCCAGCAGTCCCCAGCGGGAGCGAACCTACGAGCAGTACTTC
.	TRBV12-3/TRBV12-4	TRBJ2-3	few	CASSSTRDLGDTQYF	TGTGCCAGCAGTTCGACTAGGGACTTGGGAGATACGCAGTATTTT
.	TRBV28	TRBJ2-1	.	CAGSSQSATYNEQFF	TGTGCCGGCAGTTCTCAATCAGCTACCTACAATGAGCAGTTCTTC
.	TRBV20-1	TRBJ2-3	.	CSAITLLTGGFTDTQYF	TGCAGTGCTATTACCCTTCTTACGGGGGGCTTCACAGATACGCAGTATTTT
.	TRBV2	TRBJ2-5	.	CASRRGDTKETQYF	TGTGCCAGCAGGAGGGGGGACACAAAAGAGACCCAGTACTTC
TRBD2	TRBV5-1	TRBJ2-1	many	CASLAGTSVNNEQFF	TGCGCCAGCCTAGCCGGGACTAGCGTTAACAATGAGCAGTTCTTC
TRBD1	TRBV12-5	TRBJ1-2	few	CASGWDSIYGYTF	TGTGCTAGTGGCTGGGACAGTATCTATGGCTACACCTTC
TRBD2	TRBV20-1	TRBJ2-1	few	CSATSAGGNYNEQFF	TGCAGTGCTACGAGTGCGGGAGGGAACTACAATGAGCAGTTCTTC
.	TRBV20-1	TRBJ2-5	many	CSATNGGDWYQETQYF	TGCAGTGCCACGAACGGAGGGGACTGGTACCAAGAGACCCAGTACTTC
TRBD1	TRBV18	TRBJ2-1	many	CASSRGQGKGNEQFF	TGTGCCAGCTCGCGGGGACAGGGTAAAGGCAATGAGCAGTTCTTC
.	TRBV7-9	TRBJ1-4	.	CASSLRAVNEKLFF	TGTGCCAGCAGCTTAAGGGCAGTTAATGAAAAACTGTTTTTT
.	TRBV5-5	TRBJ1-2	few	CASSTGSGVGYTF	TGTGCCAGCAGCACCGGTTCGGGGGTGGGCTACACCTTC
.	TRBV19	TRBJ2-1	few	CASSIGVRRNEQFF	TGTGCCAGTAGTATCGGGGTCCGACGTAATGAGCAGTTCTTC
.	TRBV5-1	TRBJ2-1	.	CASSLAASGSSYEQFF	TGCGCCAGCAGCTTGGCCGCCAGCGGGTCGAGTTATGAGCAGTTCTTC
TRBD1	TRBV27	TRBJ1-4	many	CASRPTGATNEKLFF	TGTGCCAGCAGGCCAACAGGGGCAACTAATGAAAAACTGTTTTTT
TRBD2	TRBV3-1	TRBJ2-5	.	CASSLQREGGETQYF	TGTGCCAGCAGCCTGCAGCGGGAGGGGGGAGAGACCCAGTACTTC
TRBD1	TRBV7-9	TRBJ2-2	few	CASTLGAGGIGELFF	TGTGCCAGCACCCTAGGCGCAGGGGGCATCGGGGAGCTGTTTTTT
.	TRBV5-1	TRBJ1-6	.	CASSLAENYNSPLHF	TGCGCCAGCAGCTTGGCCGAGAACTATAATTCACCCCTCCACTTT
.	TRBV14	TRBJ1-2	.	CASSQRMGGYGYTF	TGTGCCAGCAGCCAAAGAATGGGTGGCTATGGCTACACCTTC
TRBD2	TRBV7-2	TRBJ2-3	.	CASSPNSRGGTDTQYF	TGTGCCAGCAGCCCCAACTCACGGGGGGGCACAGATACGCAGTATTTT
.	TRBV11-2	TRBJ2-1	few	CASSLDRGRAYNEQFF	TGTGCCAGCAGCTTGGACCGCGGCAGAGCCTACAATGAGCAGTTCTTC
.	TRBV20-1	TRBJ2-3	many	CSAHRSDTQYF	TGCAGTGCTCACAGGTCAGATACGCAGTATTTT
.	TRBV5-6	TRBJ1-5	many	CASSPSLGGSNQPQHF	TGTGCCAGCAGCCCGAGCCTGGGCGGGAGCAATCAGCCCCAGCATTTT
.	TRBV6-6	TRBJ1-1	.	CASSYVPSAGAFF	TGTGCCAGCAGTTACGTCCCCTCGGCGGGAGCTTTCTTT
.	TRBV9	TRBJ2-7	.	CASSVQESQLYEQYF	TGTGCCAGCAGCGTCCAGGAGTCCCAGTTATACGAGCAGTACTTC
.	TRBV12-3/TRBV12-4	TRBJ1-1	many	CASSYQGYEAFF	TGTGCCAGCAGCTATCAGGGATATGAAGCTTTCTTT
TRBD2	TRBV11-3	TRBJ2-2	few	CASSRVAGGTGELFF	TGTGCCAGCAGTCGTGTAGCGGGGGGAACCGGGGAGCTGTTTTTT
TRBD2	TRBV11-2	TRBJ2-3	.	CASSLGGSYTDTQYF	TGTGCCAGCAGCTTAGGCGGGAGTTACACAGATACGCAGTATTTT
.	TRBV20-1	TRBJ1-1	.	CSAKKGLGQPHTEAFF	TGCAGTGCTAAAAAGGGGTTGGGACAACCGCACACTGAAGCTTTCTTT
.	TRBV20-1	TRBJ2-5	many	CSARTIQETQYF	TGCAGTGCTAGGACTATCCAAGAGACCCAGTACTTC
TRBD2	TRBV29-1	TRBJ2-7	once	CSVSLLAGGLEQYF	TGCAGCGTCTCACTACTAGCGGGGGGGTTGGAGCAGTACTTC
TRBD2	TRBV11-2	TRBJ2-5	few	CASSHDPGLVETQYF	TGTGCCAGCAGCCACGACCCCGGACTAGTAGAGACCCAGTACTTC
.	TRBV3-1	TRBJ2-2	many	CASSQRGVGELFF	TGTGCCAGCAGCCAGAGAGGGGTCGGGGAGCTGTTTTTT
TRBD1	TRBV12-3/TRBV12-4	TRBJ2-2	few	CASSFLRGPGELFF	TGTGCCAGCAGTTTTTTGAGGGGGCCGGGGGAGCTGTTTTTT
.	TRBV24-1	TRBJ2-2	.	CATSDPGAIGELFF	TGTGCCACCAGTGATCCAGGGGCGATCGGGGAGCTGTTTTTT
TRBD1	TRBV19	TRBJ1-2	.	CAGGTGGGYTF	TGTGCCGGGGGGACAGGAGGTGGCTACACCTTC